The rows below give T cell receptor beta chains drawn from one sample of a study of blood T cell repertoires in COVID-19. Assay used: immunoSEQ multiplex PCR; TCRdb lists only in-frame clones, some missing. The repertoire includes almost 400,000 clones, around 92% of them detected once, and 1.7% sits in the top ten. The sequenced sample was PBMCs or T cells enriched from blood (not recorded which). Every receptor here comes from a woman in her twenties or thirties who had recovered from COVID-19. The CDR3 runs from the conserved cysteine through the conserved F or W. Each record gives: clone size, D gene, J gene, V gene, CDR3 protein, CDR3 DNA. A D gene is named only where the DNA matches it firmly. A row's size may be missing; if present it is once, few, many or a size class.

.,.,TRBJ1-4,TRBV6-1,CASSESGGEKLFF,TGTGCCAGCAGTGAGTCAGGAGGGGAAAAACTGTTTTTT
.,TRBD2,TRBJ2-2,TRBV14,CASNKWAGATGELFF,TGTGCCAGCAACAAGTGGGCGGGAGCCACCGGGGAGCTGTTTTTT
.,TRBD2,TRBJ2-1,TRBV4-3,CASSQSPAGGRNNEQFF,TGCGCCAGCAGCCAATCCCCCGCGGGGGGGCGAAACAATGAGCAGTTCTTC
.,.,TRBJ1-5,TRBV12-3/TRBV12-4,CASSGTRDQPQHF,TGTGCCAGCAGTGGGACTCGGGATCAGCCCCAGCATTTT
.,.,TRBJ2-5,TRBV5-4,CASSLAHRYSETQYF,TGTGCCAGCAGCTTGGCCCATAGATATTCGGAGACCCAGTACTTC
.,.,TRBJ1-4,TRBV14,CASSQERQGWNEKLFF,TGTGCCAGCAGCCAAGAACGGCAGGGGTGGAATGAAAAACTGTTTTTT
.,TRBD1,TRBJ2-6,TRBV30,CAWETGGRGYSLAGANVLTF,TGTGCCTGGGAGACAGGGGGCAGGGGATATTCGTTAGCCGGGGCCAACGTCCTGACTTTC
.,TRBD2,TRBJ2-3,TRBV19,CASRPGLAGGDTQYF,TGTGCCAGTAGACCGGGACTAGCAGGCGGAGATACGCAGTATTTT
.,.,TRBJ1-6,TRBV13,CASSFRLYNSPLHF,TGTGCCAGCAGCTTCAGGCTCTATAATTCACCCCTCCACTTT
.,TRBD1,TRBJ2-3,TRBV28,CASRSAGTGGDTQYF,TGTGCCAGCCGCTCAGCAGGGACAGGGGGAGATACGCAGTATTTT
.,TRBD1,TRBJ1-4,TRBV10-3,CAIRQGDDEKLFF,TGTGCCATCAGACAGGGGGATGATGAAAAACTGTTTTTT
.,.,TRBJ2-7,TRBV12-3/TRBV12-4,CASSPIQSYEQYF,TGTGCCAGCAGTCCAATTCAGTCCTACGAGCAGTACTTC
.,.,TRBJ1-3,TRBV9,CASSARSTFSRSGNTIYF,TGTGCCAGCAGCGCCCGGTCTACCTTTAGCCGCTCTGGAAACACCATATATTTT
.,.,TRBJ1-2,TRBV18,CASSPREGRRLYGYTF,TGTGCCAGCTCACCACGGGAGGGACGGCGTTTGTATGGCTACACCTTC
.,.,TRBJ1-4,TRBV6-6,CASSYYGGREKLFF,TGTGCCAGCAGTTACTATGGGGGCCGTGAAAAACTGTTTTTT
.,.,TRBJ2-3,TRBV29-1,CSVKNSQGSRTDTQYF,TGCAGCGTGAAGAATTCACAGGGAAGCCGCACAGATACGCAGTATTTT
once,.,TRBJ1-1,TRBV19,CASLGVGYTEAFF,TGTGCCAGTTTAGGGGTAGGATACACTGAAGCTTTCTTT